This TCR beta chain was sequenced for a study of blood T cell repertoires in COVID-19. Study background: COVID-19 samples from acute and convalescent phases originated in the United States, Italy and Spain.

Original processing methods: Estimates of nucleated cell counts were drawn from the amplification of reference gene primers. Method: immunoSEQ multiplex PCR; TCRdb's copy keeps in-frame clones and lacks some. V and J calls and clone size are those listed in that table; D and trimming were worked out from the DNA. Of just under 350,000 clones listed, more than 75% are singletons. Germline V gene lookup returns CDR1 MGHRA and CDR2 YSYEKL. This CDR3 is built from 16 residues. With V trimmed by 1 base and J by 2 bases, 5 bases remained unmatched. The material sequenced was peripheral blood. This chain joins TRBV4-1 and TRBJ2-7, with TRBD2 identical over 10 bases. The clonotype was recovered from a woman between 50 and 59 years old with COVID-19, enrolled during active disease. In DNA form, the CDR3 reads TGCGCCAGCAGCCAAGCAGGGACTAGCGTAACCTACGAGCAGTACTTC. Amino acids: CASSQAGTSVTYEQYF.